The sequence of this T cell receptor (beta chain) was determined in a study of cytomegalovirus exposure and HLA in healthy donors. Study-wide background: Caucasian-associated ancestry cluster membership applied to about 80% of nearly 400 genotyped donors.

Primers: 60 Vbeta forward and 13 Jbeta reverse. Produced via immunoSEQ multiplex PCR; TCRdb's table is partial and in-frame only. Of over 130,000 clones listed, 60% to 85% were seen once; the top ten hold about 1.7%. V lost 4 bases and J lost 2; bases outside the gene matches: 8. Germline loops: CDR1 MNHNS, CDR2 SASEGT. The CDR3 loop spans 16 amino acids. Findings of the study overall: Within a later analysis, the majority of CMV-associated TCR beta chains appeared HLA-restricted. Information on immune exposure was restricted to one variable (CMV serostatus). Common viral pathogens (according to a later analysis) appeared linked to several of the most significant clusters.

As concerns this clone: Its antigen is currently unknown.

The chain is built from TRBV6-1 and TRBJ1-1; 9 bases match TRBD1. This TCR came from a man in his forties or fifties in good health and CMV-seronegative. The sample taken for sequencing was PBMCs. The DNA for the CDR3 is TGTGCCAGCAGTGGTTCTACAGGGGGCTTCAACACTGAAGCTTTCTTT. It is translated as CASSGSTGGFNTEAFF.